One sample yielded the 22 T cell receptor beta chains listed below, sequenced in a study of PD-L1 blockade in urothelial cancer. Measured with immunoSEQ multiplex PCR; TCRdb has only the in-frame clones, and not every one. Of approximately 26,000 clones listed, 86% were seen once; the top ten hold around 32%. Specimen: PBMCs, collected around atezolizumab (anti-PD-L1) treatment. Source of these receptors: a man aged 55 to 70 with urothelial cancer.

The gene calls are TRBV6-1 and TRBJ1-3, with 8 bases that match TRBD1. The CDR3 totals 15 residues. Trimming removed 2 bases from V and 3 bases from J; junction bases left unmatched: 3. In germline, CDR1 is MNHNS, CDR2 SASEGT. In DNA form, the CDR3 reads TGTGCCAGCAGTGAACAGGGGGCCGGTGGAAACACCATATATTTT. This gives the protein CASSEQGAGGNTIYF.

The chain has TRBV12-5 and TRBJ2-7; no definite D call. The CDR3 consists of 16 residues. With 4 bases removed from V and 3 bases from J, the gap between germline ends came to 19 bases. Per the germline V gene, CDR1 is LGHNT and CDR2 is FRNRAP. This chain's CDR3 is CASGSALRSQVYEQYF. The CDR3 nucleotides are TGTGCTAGTGGTTCGGCACTCAGGTCCCAGGTCTACGAGCAGTACTTC.

The chain is built from TRBV6-5 and TRBJ1-1; D not resolved. This CDR3 is built from 13 residues. Deletions cut 6 bases from V and 4 bases from J, with 12 bases between. CDR1 is MNHEY, CDR2 SVGAGI, per germline. The DNA for the CDR3 is TGTGCCAGCAGCTCACTCGGTGCCACTGAAGCTTTCTTT. This sequence encodes CASSSLGATEAFF.

V and J are TRBV30 and TRBJ2-1; 8 bases map to TRBD1. Germline V lookup: CDR1 GTSNPN, CDR2 SVGIG (reference sequence). CDR3 size: 16 residues. V dropped 0 bases and J dropped 3; count of bases not matched to a gene: 7. CDR3 in amino acids: CAWSVMGRGLYNEQFF. The CDR3 DNA is TGTGCCTGGAGTGTAATGGGCAGGGGGCTCTACAATGAGCAGTTCTTC.

The rearrangement links TRBV9 to TRBJ1-2, with 8 bases matching TRBD1. This CDR3 is built from 15 residues. Germline V lookup: CDR1 SGDLS, CDR2 YYNGEE. Losses at the gene ends were 3 bases for V and 3 bases for J; bases not matched to a gene: 7. The CDR3 bases are TGTGCCAGCAGCGCCGGGACAGGATCGGACTATGGCTACACCTTC. Translation gives CASSAGTGSDYGYTF.

The chain joins TRBV19 to TRBJ2-1, with 10 bases fitting TRBD2. The CDR3 runs 16 residues. Trimming took 0 bases from V and 8 from J; bases not matched to a gene: 7. CDR1 and CDR2 from the germline V gene are LNHDA and SQIVND (reference sequence). In DNA, the CDR3 is TGTGCCAGTAGTATAGAGGCTAGCGGGAGCATAGATGAGCAGTTCTTC. It translates to CASSIEASGSIDEQFF.

This chain connects TRBV2 to TRBJ2-1; TRBD2 agrees at 8 bases. V lost 3 bases and J lost 7; bases outside the gene matches: 14. CDR3 length equals 17 residues. Looked up from germline, CDR1 is SNHLY and CDR2 is FYNNEI. In nucleotides, the CDR3 is TGTGCCAGCAGTGATAAGGGAGTGAGACTAGCGCGTAATGAGCAGTTCTTC. This sequence encodes CASSDKGVRLARNEQFF.

This CDR3 is CASSYNYRGYGYTF. CDR3 coding DNA: TGTGCCAGCAGTTACAACTACCGGGGCTATGGCTACACCTTC. The rearrangement links TRBV6-5 to TRBJ1-2, with D unresolved. Germline CDR1 MNHEY, CDR2 SVGAGI. This CDR3 spans 14 amino acids. V was shortened by 2 bases and J by 4 bases, with 11 bases between the two germline ends.

The chain couples TRBV7-9 to TRBJ2-5; 12 bases are shared with TRBD1. With V trimmed by 3 bases and J by 4 bases, 6 bases remained unmatched. Germline V gene data show CDR1 as SEHNR and CDR2 as FQNEAQ (reference sequence). This CDR3 comprises 16 residues. The CDR3 region is CASSFAGTGGSETQYF. The CDR3 DNA reads TGTGCCAGCAGCTTTGCCGGGACAGGGGGCTCAGAGACCCAGTACTTC.

This clone was seen only a few times. This chain uses TRBV12-5 with TRBJ2-7; D possibly corresponds to TRBD1 (5 bases). The CDR3 has 14 amino acids. The germline V and J ends were trimmed by 2 bases and 4 bases, with 12 bases remaining between them. Per germline, CDR1 LGHNT and CDR2 FRNRAP. The CDR3 sequence: CASGLMQGTYEQYF. Here the CDR3 DNA reads TGTGCTAGTGGTTTGATGCAGGGAACATACGAGCAGTACTTC.

This chain joins TRBV19 and TRBJ2-1; the D gene is possibly TRBD2 (6 bases). This CDR3 has 16 amino acids. Germline V gives CDR1 LNHDA, CDR2 SQIVND (reference sequence). Deletions cut 7 bases from V and 4 bases from J, with 20 bases between. As DNA, the CDR3 is TGTGCCAGTAAACCGGGAGCTAAGCGAGGGTACAATGAGCAGTTCTTC. This sequence encodes CASKPGAKRGYNEQFF.

The chain carries TRBV11-3 and TRBJ2-2; 11 positions agree with TRBD2. The CDR3 is made up of 18 amino acids. Germline V lookup: CDR1 SGHNT, CDR2 YENEEA. V shed 2 bases, J shed 3 bases, and the junction held 8 bases outside the gene matches. The CDR3 region is CASSLMPSGGPDTGELFF. Written as DNA, the CDR3 is TGTGCCAGCAGCTTAATGCCTAGCGGGGGGCCAGACACCGGGGAGCTGTTTTTT.

The chain carries TRBV7-9 and TRBJ2-7; 9 nucleotides agree with TRBD1. The CDR3 is made up of 13 amino acids. J lost 4 bases, V lost 5 bases, and 3 bases had no gene match. Germline-derived CDR1 and CDR2 are SEHNR and FQNEAQ (reference sequence). Written as DNA, the CDR3 is TGTGCCAGCAGCCCTGGGACAGGGTACGAGCAGTACTTC. Encoded protein: CASSPGTGYEQYF.

The chain recombines TRBV21-1 with TRBJ2-7; the D segment call TRBD2 is taken from the table without a DNA check. TRBV21-1 is annotated as a pseudogene. The CDR3 runs to 17 residues. Here the CDR3 reads CASSKVPGLAGDYEQYF. CDR3 sequence (DNA): TGTGCCAGCAGCAAAGTCCCCGGACTAGCGGGGGACTACGAGCAGTACTTC.

In its sample, this clone was seen a few times. The CDR3 region has the DNA TGTGCCAGAAGCCGTTCCAGGGGGACCTCCTACGAGCAGTACTTC. Translated: CARSRSRGTSYEQYF. V gene TRBV5-3 combines with J gene TRBJ2-7; 7 bases align to TRBD1. TRBV5-3 is an open reading frame, and its role is uncertain. This CDR3 has 15 residues. J was trimmed by 0 bases and V by 4 bases; bases with no gene match: 7.

This chain connects TRBV27 to TRBJ2-7; the match to TRBD1 covers 8 bases. Germline-derived CDR1 and CDR2 are MNHEY and SMNVEV (reference sequence). The ends lost 0 bases at V and 5 bases at J; junction bases unmatched: 9. The CDR3 loop spans 16 amino acids. In DNA form, the CDR3 reads TGTGCCAGCAGTTTATCGATTGCACAGGGGGTTCACGAGCAGTACTTC. Translation gives CASSLSIAQGVHEQYF.

This clone was observed once. The chain joins TRBV10-3 to TRBJ2-1; the D gene is possibly TRBD1 (6 bases). V was cut by 2 bases and J by 2 bases, with 16 bases left in between. This CDR3 region has 17 residues. The germline gives CDR1 ENHRY, CDR2 SYGVKD. The CDR3 reads CAISETLGAMTYNEQFF. The CDR3 nucleotides read TGTGCCATCAGTGAGACCCTGGGGGCCATGACCTACAATGAGCAGTTCTTC.

V gene TRBV7-9 combines with J gene TRBJ1-1; 8 bases align to TRBD1. The CDR3 extends over 14 amino acids. The ends lost 4 bases at V and 1 base at J; junction bases unmatched: 2. Looked up from germline, CDR1 is SEHNR and CDR2 is FQNEAQ (reference sequence). CDR3 residues: CASSWGQENTEAFF. CDR3 nucleotides: TGTGCCAGCAGCTGGGGACAGGAGAACACTGAAGCTTTCTTT.

The chain couples TRBV30 to TRBJ2-2, with D possibly TRBD2 on 5 matching bases. In germline, CDR1 is GTSNPN, CDR2 SVGIG (reference sequence). The CDR3 totals 14 residues. V dropped 3 bases and J dropped 6 bases, with 14 bases sitting between them. CDR3 bases: TGTGCCTGGAGCCTAAATGGGAGAGCCGGGGAGCTGTTTTTT. This encodes CAWSLNGRAGELFF.

The V gene is TRBV19, the J gene TRBJ2-7; D might be TRBD1 (5 bases). The CDR3 contains 14 residues. V lost 7 bases and J 0 bases, leaving 13 bases between the germline ends. Germline V gives CDR1 LNHDA, CDR2 SQIVND (reference sequence). The CDR3 reads CASTPGPYSYEQYF. The CDR3 DNA reads TGTGCCAGTACACCAGGGCCTTACTCCTACGAGCAGTACTTC.

The CDR3 DNA sequence: TGTGCCAGCAGCGTAGGCGGATTAAACACCGGGGAGCTGTTTTTT. This gives the protein CASSVGGLNTGELFF. This chain uses TRBV9 with TRBJ2-2; no definite D call. Germline V gene sequence: CDR1 SGDLS, CDR2 YYNGEE. This CDR3 region has 15 residues. Trimming took off 0 bases at V and 2 bases at J, with 8 bases between the two ends.

This CDR3 reads CASSQEEQGRSGNTIYF. CDR3 sequence (DNA): TGTGCCAGCAGCCAAGAGGAACAGGGACGCTCTGGAAACACCATATATTTT. The gene calls are TRBV14 and TRBJ1-3; D might be TRBD1 (6 bases). Trimming left V 0 bases short and J 0 bases short, with 12 bases between. Germline V gene lookup returns CDR1 SGHDN and CDR2 FVKESK. There are 17 residues in the CDR3. Complete variable domain (other parts from reference TRBV14 and TRBJ1-3): EAGVTQFPSHSVIEKGQTVTLRCDPISGHDNLYWYRRVMGKEIKFLLHFVKESKQDESGMPNNRFLAERTGGTYSTLKVQPAELEDSGVYFCASSQEEQGRSGNTIYFGEGSWLTVV.